These 20 T cell receptor beta chains were sequenced from one sample in a study of early T cells in non-severe SARS-CoV-2 infection. From the 5' RACE reads, TCRdb called clonotypes with MiXCR, one entry per CDR3 protein. The top ten clones hold 9% to 10% of a sample with some 40,000 distinct CDR3 sequences, 3% to 4.5% of them seen once. Sequencing was carried out using whole blood. The receptor set was obtained from an adult who was a healthcare worker with PCR-confirmed SARS-CoV-2 infection or an uninfected control (not recorded which).

In this sample, this clonotype turned up a few times. The CDR3: CASRRQGSGANVLTF. The CDR3 bases are TGTGCCAGCAGGAGACAGGGCTCTGGGGCCAACGTCCTGACTTTC. The J gene is TRBJ2-6, the V gene TRBV6-2 or TRBV6-3, with 7 nucleotides matching TRBD1. CDR3 length equals 15 residues. The V and J ends lost 6 bases and 0 bases, in that order; junction bases with no gene match: 2. Germline CDR1 reads MNHEY; CDR2 reads SVGEGT.

This clonotype was recorded at least ten times. The chain's CDR3 is CASSPTLTGTDTQYF. The CDR3 coding sequence is TGTGCCAGCAGCCCAACTTTAACAGGCACAGATACGCAGTATTTT. The J gene is TRBJ2-3, the V gene TRBV7-6; D is undetermined. The germline CDR1 and CDR2 sequences are SGHVS and FNYEAQ. Trimming pared 5 bases from V and 1 base from J, leaving 13 bases between. The length of the CDR3 is 15 residues.

This clonotype was detected ten times or more. The gene calls are TRBV6-2 or TRBV6-3 and TRBJ2-7, with D maybe TRBD2 (6 bases). The CDR3 consists of 15 residues. Trimming shortened V by 6 bases and J by 0 bases, and 15 bases separated the two germline ends. The V gene's germline CDR1 is MNHEY and CDR2 SVGEGT. CDR3 nucleotides: TGTGCCAGCAGGGATAGCGGAAGAAGCTCCTACGAGCAGTACTTC. This sequence encodes CASRDSGRSSYEQYF.

There are many counts of this clonotype. The chain joins TRBV6-6 to TRBJ2-7, with D hard to call. With 3 bases removed from V and 4 bases from J, the gap between germline ends came to 4 bases. The germline CDR1 and CDR2 sequences are MNHNY and SVGAGI (reference sequence). CDR3 size: 11 residues. As DNA, the CDR3 is TGTGCCAGCAGTTATGAGTACGAGCAGTACTTC. Translation: CASSYEYEQYF.

This clonotype was observed many times. The rearrangement uses TRBV15 and TRBJ2-2; 11 bases are shared with TRBD2. Germline V gene lookup returns CDR1 LNHNV and CDR2 YYDKDF (reference sequence). The CDR3 length is 17 residues. The V gene end was trimmed by 1 base and the J gene end by 5 bases; junction bases not matched to a gene: 6. In DNA, the CDR3 is TGTGCCACCAGCAGAGGTAGCGGGAGGGCCGGTACCGGGGAGCTGTTTTTT. It codes for CATSRGSGRAGTGELFF.

This clonotype was seen repeatedly, ten times or more. This sequence joins TRBV2 and TRBJ1-1; 8 nucleotides agree with TRBD1. Germline V gene data show CDR1 as SNHLY and CDR2 as FYNNEI. Trimming at V came to 6 bases and at J to 4 bases, leaving 4 bases not matched to a gene. The CDR3 consists of 13 residues. The CDR3 loop reads CASRTGEITEAFF. The CDR3 region has the DNA TGTGCCAGCAGGACAGGGGAGATCACTGAAGCTTTCTTT.

This clonotype was seen many times. V and J are TRBV7-6 and TRBJ2-1; perhaps TRBD2 as D (5 bases). The CDR3 sequence is 17 residues long. The V and J ends lost 3 bases and 3 bases respectively, with 18 bases between them. CDR1 is SGHVS, CDR2 FNYEAQ, per germline. CDR3 residues: CASSFTAEGSHYNEQFF. The CDR3 coding sequence is TGTGCCAGCAGCTTCACGGCCGAGGGAAGCCACTACAATGAGCAGTTCTTC.

In its sample, this clonotype was seen many times. V usage is TRBV6-6 and J usage is TRBJ1-4, with 8 bases lining up with TRBD1. This CDR3 has 17 amino acids. V lost 5 bases, J lost 8 bases, and 16 bases stayed unmatched. Germline CDR1 MNHNY, CDR2 SVGAGI (reference sequence). This chain's CDR3 is CASSKPAATGVGEKLFF. CDR3 nucleotide sequence: TGTGCCAGCAGTAAACCCGCTGCGACAGGGGTGGGGGAAAAACTGTTTTTT.

This clonotype showed up many times. Its ends do not fully match the called genes, so a read error is possible. V is TRBV19 and J is TRBJ2-1; no clear D gene. Germline V lookup: CDR1 LNHDA, CDR2 SQIVND (reference sequence). This CDR3 region has 11 residues. The CDR3 spells CASSLDNEQFF. In DNA, the CDR3 is TGTGCCAGTAGTTTAGACAATGAGCAGTTCTTC.

The sample holds a few counts of this clonotype. The V call is TRBV6-5, the J call TRBJ2-7, with 12 bases that match TRBD2. The V segment lost 6 bases and the J segment 6 bases; nucleotides outside the gene matches: 9. Germline V lookup: CDR1 MNHEY, CDR2 SVGAGI. There are 15 residues in the CDR3. The CDR3 nucleotides read TGTGCCAGCAGCCGAGGGACACTAGCGGGAGGCGAGCAGTACTTC. Translation gives CASSRGTLAGGEQYF.

This clonotype appeared many times. The chain uses TRBV2 and TRBJ1-6; a weak D match, TRBD1 (5 bases). The length of the CDR3 is 13 residues. Germline loops: CDR1 SNHLY, CDR2 FYNNEI. Deletions cut 7 bases from V and 13 bases from J, with 17 bases between. CDR3 protein: CASMHPEGFPLHF. DNA of the CDR3: TGTGCCAGCATGCACCCGGAGGGGTTCCCCCTCCACTTT.

The table lists this clonotype with many counts. The chain is built from TRBV12-3 or TRBV12-4 and TRBJ1-1, with D unclear. This CDR3 contains 12 residues. With 3 bases removed from V and 10 bases from J, the gap between germline ends came to 12 bases. This chain's CDR3 is CASSFAGVGAFF. DNA of the CDR3: TGTGCCAGCAGTTTCGCGGGAGTGGGAGCTTTCTTT.

The chain couples TRBV6-5 to TRBJ2-1; TRBD1 matches at 7 bases. V gave up 2 bases and J gave up 14 bases; unmatched junction bases: 9. Per germline, CDR1 MNHEY and CDR2 SVGAGI. The CDR3 contains 13 residues. CDR3 coding DNA: TGTGCCAGCAGTTACGACAGGGAAACTAGTAAGTTCTTC. Translating it yields CASSYDRETSKFF.

This chain uses TRBV29-1 with TRBJ2-6; 10 bases fit TRBD1. After removal of 5 bases from V and 4 bases from J, the junction contained 8 bases not matched to a gene. CDR3 length equals 16 residues. The germline CDR1 and CDR2 sequences are SQVTM and ANQGSEA. CDR3 in amino acids: CSVWDRGSSGANVLTF. In nucleotides, the CDR3 is TGCAGCGTTTGGGACAGGGGTTCTTCGGGGGCCAACGTCCTGACTTTC.

This clonotype was counted ten times or more. V and J are TRBV11-3 and TRBJ2-3; D is possibly TRBD2 (5 bases). Trimming removed 4 bases at V and 7 bases at J, with 15 bases between. CDR3 length: 14 amino acids. Germline V gives CDR1 SGHNT, CDR2 YENEEA. In DNA, the CDR3 is TGTGCCAGCAGCTCGGACTGGTTGGGGAATACGCAGTATTTT. Amino acid sequence: CASSSDWLGNTQYF.

This clonotype came up many times. The chain employs TRBV7-3 and TRBJ1-3; 7 positions match TRBD1. V shed 5 bases and J 2 bases; nucleotides not matched to a gene: 3. Germline V gene lookup returns CDR1 SGHTA and CDR2 FQGTGA. The CDR3 loop spans 14 amino acids. CDR3 region: CASSAGGAGNTIYF. The CDR3 nucleotides read TGTGCCAGCAGCGCAGGGGGAGCTGGAAACACCATATATTTT.

This clonotype was detected many times. A read error is possible here, since a much larger clone lies one base away. The rearrangement joins TRBV20-1 to TRBJ1-3; no firm D call. Germline V CDR1 and CDR2: DFQATT, SNEGSKA (reference sequence). The CDR3 extends over 18 amino acids. The CDR3 DNA sequence: TGCAGTGCTAGAGATCTGGGGAAATTCACCTTCTCTGAAAACACCATATATTTT. It codes for CSARDLGKFTFSENTIYF.

In its sample, this clonotype is medium-sized. This CDR3 reads CASTRGEKEEQFF. In nucleotides, the CDR3 is TGTGCCAGCACCCGAGGAGAGAAGGAAGAGCAGTTCTTC. V gene TRBV6-2 or TRBV6-3 combines with J gene TRBJ2-1; D unclear. This CDR3 has 13 residues. Germline CDR1 is MNHEY and CDR2 is SVGEGT. V gave up 7 bases and J gave up 10 bases, with 17 bases separating them.

This clonotype was observed at least ten times. CDR3 sequence reads: CASSHPGTPIYGYTF. The CDR3 nucleotides are TGTGCCAGCAGCCATCCCGGGACACCTATCTATGGCTACACCTTC. The chain joins TRBV14 to TRBJ1-2; D is possibly TRBD1 (6 bases). From germline, CDR1 is SGHDN and CDR2 FVKESK. The CDR3 has 15 residues. Trimming removed 3 bases from V and 4 bases from J, with 15 bases in between.

This clonotype was counted at least ten times. This chain uses TRBV2 with TRBJ2-1; TRBD2 agrees at 10 bases. Germline V lookup: CDR1 SNHLY, CDR2 FYNNEI. After removal of 10 bases from V and 7 bases from J, the junction contained 13 bases not matched to a gene. CDR3 size: 15 residues. This CDR3 is CAKLPSGRAANEQFF. CDR3 DNA: TGTGCCAAACTTCCGAGCGGGAGGGCCGCGAATGAGCAGTTCTTC.